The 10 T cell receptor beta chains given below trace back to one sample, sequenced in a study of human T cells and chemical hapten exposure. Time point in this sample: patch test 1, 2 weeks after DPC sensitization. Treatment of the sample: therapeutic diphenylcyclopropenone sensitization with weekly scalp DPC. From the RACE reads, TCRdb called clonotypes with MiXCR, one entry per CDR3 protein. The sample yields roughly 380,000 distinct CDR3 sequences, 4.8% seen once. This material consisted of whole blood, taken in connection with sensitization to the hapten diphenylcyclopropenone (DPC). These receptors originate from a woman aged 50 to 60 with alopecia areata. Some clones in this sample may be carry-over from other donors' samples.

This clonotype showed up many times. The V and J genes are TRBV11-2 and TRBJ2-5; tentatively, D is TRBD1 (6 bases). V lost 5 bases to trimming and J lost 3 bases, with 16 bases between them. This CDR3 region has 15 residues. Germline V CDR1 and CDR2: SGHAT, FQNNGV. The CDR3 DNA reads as TGTGCCAGCAGCCCCCCCACAGGGATGGAAGAGACCCAGTACTTC. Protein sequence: CASSPPTGMEETQYF.

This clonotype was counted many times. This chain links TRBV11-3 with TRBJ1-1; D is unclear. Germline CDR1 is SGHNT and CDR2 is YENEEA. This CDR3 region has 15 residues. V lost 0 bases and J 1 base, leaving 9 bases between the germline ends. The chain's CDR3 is CASSLDPMGNTEAFF. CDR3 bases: TGTGCCAGCAGCTTAGATCCGATGGGGAACACTGAAGCTTTCTTT.

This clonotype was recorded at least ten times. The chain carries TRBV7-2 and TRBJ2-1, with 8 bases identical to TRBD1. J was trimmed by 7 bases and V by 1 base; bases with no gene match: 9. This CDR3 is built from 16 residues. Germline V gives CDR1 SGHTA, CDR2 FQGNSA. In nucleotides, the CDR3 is TGTGCCAGCAGCTTAGGTGGTTGGACAGGGAAGAATGAGCAGTTCTTC. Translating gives CASSLGGWTGKNEQFF.

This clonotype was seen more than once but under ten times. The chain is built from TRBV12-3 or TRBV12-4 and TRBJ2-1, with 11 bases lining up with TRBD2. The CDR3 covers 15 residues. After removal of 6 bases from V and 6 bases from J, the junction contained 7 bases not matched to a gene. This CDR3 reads CASSRTSGSVNEQFF. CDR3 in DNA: TGTGCCAGCAGCCGTACTAGCGGGAGCGTCAATGAGCAGTTCTTC.

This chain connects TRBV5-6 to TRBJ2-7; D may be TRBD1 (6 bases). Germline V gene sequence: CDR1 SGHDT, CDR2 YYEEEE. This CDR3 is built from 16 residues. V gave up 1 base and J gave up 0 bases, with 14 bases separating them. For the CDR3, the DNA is TGTGCCAGCAGCTTGATCCGGACAGATACCTCCTACGAGCAGTACTTC. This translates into CASSLIRTDTSYEQYF.

The CDR3: CASSSPRRENTDTQYF. The CDR3, as DNA: TGTGCCAGCAGCTCCCCCCGGCGGGAAAACACAGATACGCAGTATTTT. The chain carries TRBV9 and TRBJ2-3; D is perhaps TRBD2 (6 bases). In germline, CDR1 is SGDLS, CDR2 YYNGEE. CDR3 length: 16 amino acids. The V and J ends lost 4 bases and 2 bases respectively, with 17 bases between them.

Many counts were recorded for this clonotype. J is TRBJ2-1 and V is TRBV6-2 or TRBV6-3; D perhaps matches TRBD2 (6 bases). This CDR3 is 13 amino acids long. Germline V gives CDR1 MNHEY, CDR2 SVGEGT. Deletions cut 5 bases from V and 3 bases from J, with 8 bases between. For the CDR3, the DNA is TGTGCCAGCAGTACGACTAGCTACAATGAGCAGTTCTTC. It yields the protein CASSTTSYNEQFF.

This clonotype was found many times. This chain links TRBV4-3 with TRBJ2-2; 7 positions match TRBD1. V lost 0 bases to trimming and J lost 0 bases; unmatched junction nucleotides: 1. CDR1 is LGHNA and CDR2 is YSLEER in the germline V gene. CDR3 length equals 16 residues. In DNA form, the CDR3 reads TGCGCCAGCAGCCAAGATACAGGGGCGAACACCGGGGAGCTGTTTTTT. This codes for CASSQDTGANTGELFF.

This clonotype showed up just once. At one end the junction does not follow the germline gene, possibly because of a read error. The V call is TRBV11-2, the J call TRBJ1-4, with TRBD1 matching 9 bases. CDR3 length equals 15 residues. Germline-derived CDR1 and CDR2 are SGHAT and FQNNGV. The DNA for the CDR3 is TGTGCCAGCAGCTTTCCGGGACAGGGTAATGGAAAACTGTTTTTT. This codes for CASSFPGQGNGKLFF.

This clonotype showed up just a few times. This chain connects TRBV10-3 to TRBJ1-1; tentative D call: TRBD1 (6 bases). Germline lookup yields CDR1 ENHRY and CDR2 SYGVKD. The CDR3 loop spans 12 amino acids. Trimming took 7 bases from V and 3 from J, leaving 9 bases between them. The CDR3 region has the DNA TGTGCCATCACGACAGGCGACACTGAAGCTTTCTTT. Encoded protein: CAITTGDTEAFF.